These T cell receptor beta chains were read from a single sample in a study of cytomegalovirus exposure and HLA in healthy donors. Measured with immunoSEQ multiplex PCR; TCRdb has only the in-frame clones, and not every one. The repertoire holds more than 90,000 clones, with 70% to 80% as singletons. The sequenced sample was PBMCs. These receptor sequences come from a woman between 45 and 65 years old in good health and CMV-seropositive. CDR3s include the opening cysteine and the closing phenylalanine or tryptophan. Each record gives: V gene, J gene, clone size, D gene, CDR3 DNA, CDR3 protein. D genes are given only for firm matches. Only part of the rows carry a size: once, few, many, or a class if the clone is expanded.

V gene: TRBV6-5; J gene: TRBJ1-1; clone size: .; D gene: TRBD1; CDR3 DNA: TGTGCCAGCAGTCAGTACCAAAAGACAGGGCCTGAAGCTTTCTTT; CDR3 protein: CASSQYQKTGPEAFF
V gene: TRBV11-1; J gene: TRBJ1-1; clone size: .; D gene: TRBD1; CDR3 DNA: TGTGCCAGCAGCTCACAGGGGGCGGTTACTGAAGCTTTCTTT; CDR3 protein: CASSSQGAVTEAFF
V gene: TRBV6-5; J gene: TRBJ2-7; clone size: once; D gene: .; CDR3 DNA: TGTGCCAGCAGTTACTCTCGGTACTACTACGAGCAGTACTTC; CDR3 protein: CASSYSRYYYEQYF
V gene: TRBV29-1; J gene: TRBJ2-3; clone size: .; D gene: TRBD2; CDR3 DNA: TGCAGCGTTGAAGAATCCCTAGCGGAGGGTACGCAGTATTTT; CDR3 protein: CSVEESLAEGTQYF
V gene: TRBV30; J gene: TRBJ1-2; clone size: .; D gene: .; CDR3 DNA: TGTGCCTGGAGTGTACCGCCCAGAAACTATGGCTACACCTTC; CDR3 protein: CAWSVPPRNYGYTF
V gene: TRBV19; J gene: TRBJ1-2; clone size: .; D gene: .; CDR3 DNA: TGTGCCAGTAGTATAGATCGGAGTGCAGCCTTCCCTAACTATGGCTACACCTTC; CDR3 protein: CASSIDRSAAFPNYGYTF
V gene: TRBV9; J gene: TRBJ1-1; clone size: .; D gene: .; CDR3 DNA: TGTGCCAGCAGCCCGGACAGTTTGAACACTGAAGCTTTCTTT; CDR3 protein: CASSPDSLNTEAFF
V gene: TRBV7-2; J gene: TRBJ1-1; clone size: .; D gene: .; CDR3 DNA: TGTGCCAGCAGCTTAGTGTTTACTAGGTCTGAAGCTTTCTTT; CDR3 protein: CASSLVFTRSEAFF
V gene: TRBV7-6; J gene: TRBJ2-3; clone size: few; D gene: TRBD2; CDR3 DNA: TGTGCCAGCGGTTTGCGGGGGTCCGGGGATACGCAGTATTTT; CDR3 protein: CASGLRGSGDTQYF
V gene: TRBV5-1; J gene: TRBJ1-1; clone size: .; D gene: .; CDR3 DNA: TGCGCCAGCAGCTTGGCCACTACAGGGAACACTGAAGCTTTCTTT; CDR3 protein: CASSLATTGNTEAFF
V gene: TRBV29-1; J gene: TRBJ2-1; clone size: .; D gene: .; CDR3 DNA: TGCAGCGTTGAGCGACAGGCGTGGAGGGAGCAGTTCTTC; CDR3 protein: CSVERQAWREQFF
V gene: TRBV5-6; J gene: TRBJ1-5; clone size: few; D gene: .; CDR3 DNA: TGTGCCAGCAGCAAGGGGGGGTTCGGCAATCAGCCCCAGCATTTT; CDR3 protein: CASSKGGFGNQPQHF
V gene: TRBV7-9; J gene: TRBJ1-1; clone size: .; D gene: TRBD1; CDR3 DNA: TGTGCCAGCAGCTCCGGACAGGGGGGCGACCTTGAAGCTTTCTTT; CDR3 protein: CASSSGQGGDLEAFF
V gene: TRBV5-1; J gene: TRBJ2-3; clone size: .; D gene: TRBD2; CDR3 DNA: TGCGCCAGCAGCTTGGCAGCGGGAGGGGACACAGATACGCAGTATTTT; CDR3 protein: CASSLAAGGDTDTQYF
V gene: TRBV4-2; J gene: TRBJ2-1; clone size: once; D gene: TRBD2; CDR3 DNA: TGTGCCAGCAGCCCTCGACTAGCGGGTGAGCAGTTCTTC; CDR3 protein: CASSPRLAGEQFF
V gene: TRBV5-1; J gene: TRBJ2-1; clone size: .; D gene: .; CDR3 DNA: TGCGCCAGCAGCTTTCTCCAGGGTTCGGACAATGAGCAGTTCTTC; CDR3 protein: CASSFLQGSDNEQFF
V gene: TRBV5-1; J gene: TRBJ1-4; clone size: .; D gene: .; CDR3 DNA: TGCGCCAGCAGCCCTAATGTAGGGGTTGGCGGAGATGGTGAAAAACTGTTTTTT; CDR3 protein: CASSPNVGVGGDGEKLFF
V gene: TRBV9; J gene: TRBJ2-7; clone size: .; D gene: TRBD1; CDR3 DNA: TGTGCCAGCAGCTTAAGACAGGGGGCGGTTTCCTACGAGCAGTACTTC; CDR3 protein: CASSLRQGAVSYEQYF
V gene: TRBV6-5; J gene: TRBJ1-1; clone size: .; D gene: .; CDR3 DNA: TGTGCCAGCAGAGCAAGCGGTGACACTGAAGCTTTCTTT; CDR3 protein: CASRASGDTEAFF
V gene: TRBV9; J gene: TRBJ2-7; clone size: .; D gene: .; CDR3 DNA: TGTGCCAGCAGCGTAGTAGACTCCGCCTACGAGCAGTACTTC; CDR3 protein: CASSVVDSAYEQYF
V gene: TRBV16; J gene: TRBJ2-7; clone size: .; D gene: TRBD1; CDR3 DNA: TGTGCCAGCAGCACGGCCGATGGGACAGGGAACTACGAGCAGTACTTC; CDR3 protein: CASSTADGTGNYEQYF
V gene: TRBV6-6; J gene: TRBJ2-1; clone size: .; D gene: TRBD2; CDR3 DNA: TGTGCCAGCAGTGGGACTAGCGCGTACAATGAGCAGTTCTTC; CDR3 protein: CASSGTSAYNEQFF
V gene: TRBV6-1; J gene: TRBJ1-3; clone size: once; D gene: .; CDR3 DNA: TGTGCCAGCAGTGAGAGCCCAGGTGTTGGAAACACCATATATTTT; CDR3 protein: CASSESPGVGNTIYF
V gene: TRBV7-2; J gene: TRBJ2-3; clone size: .; D gene: TRBD2; CDR3 DNA: TGTGCCAGCAGCCCCCCGGGACTAGCGGGGGGGCGGACAGATACGCAGTATTTT; CDR3 protein: CASSPPGLAGGRTDTQYF
V gene: TRBV10-2; J gene: TRBJ1-5; clone size: few; D gene: .; CDR3 DNA: TGCGCCAGCAGTGACCAGCAGGGTGGAGTGGGCTTAAATCAGCCCCAGCATTTT; CDR3 protein: CASSDQQGGVGLNQPQHF
V gene: TRBV19; J gene: TRBJ2-7; clone size: .; D gene: TRBD2; CDR3 DNA: TGTGCCAGTAGTTTAGCGGGAGCCCAGAACGAGCAGTACTTC; CDR3 protein: CASSLAGAQNEQYF